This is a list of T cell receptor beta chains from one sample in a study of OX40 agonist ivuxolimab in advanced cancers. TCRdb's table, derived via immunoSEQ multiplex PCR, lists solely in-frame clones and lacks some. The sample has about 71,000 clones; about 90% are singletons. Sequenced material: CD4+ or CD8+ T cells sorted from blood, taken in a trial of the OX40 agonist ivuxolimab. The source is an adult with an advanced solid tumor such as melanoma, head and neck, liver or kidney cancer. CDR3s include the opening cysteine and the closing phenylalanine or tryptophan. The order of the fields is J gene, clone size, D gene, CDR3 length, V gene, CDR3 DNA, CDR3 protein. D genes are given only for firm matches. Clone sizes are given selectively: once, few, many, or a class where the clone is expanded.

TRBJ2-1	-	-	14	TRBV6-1	TGTGCCAGCAGCCTGGGTGGTTCCTACAATGAGCAGTTCTTC	CASSLGGSYNEQFF
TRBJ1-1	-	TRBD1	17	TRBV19	TGTGCCAGTAGTATCACGGGAGGACCCAGGGGGGACACTGAAGCTTTCTTT	CASSITGGPRGDTEAFF
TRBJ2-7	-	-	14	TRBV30	TGTGCCTGGAGTGCGGTAGCGGCCACCTACGAGCAGTACTTC	CAWSAVAATYEQYF
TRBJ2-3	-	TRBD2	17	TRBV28	TGTGCCAGCAGTTTATCGCTTAGCGGGGACCTAGTAGATACGCAGTATTTT	CASSLSLSGDLVDTQYF
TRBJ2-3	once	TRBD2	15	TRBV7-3	TGTGCCAGCAGCTGGGGGACTAGCGGAACAGATACGCAGTATTTT	CASSWGTSGTDTQYF
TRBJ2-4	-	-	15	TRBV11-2	TGTGCCAGCAGCCCCGCCGGGGAATCCAAAAACATTCAGTACTTC	CASSPAGESKNIQYF
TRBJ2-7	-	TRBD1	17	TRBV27	TGTGCCAGCAGACCTACCTCAACCGGGACAGGGACCTACGAGCAGTACTTC	CASRPTSTGTGTYEQYF
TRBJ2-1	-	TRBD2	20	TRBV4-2	TGTGCCAGCAGCCAAGAAATCCCCATTTTGCGGGAGGTACCCTACAATGAGCAGTTCTTC	CASSQEIPILREVPYNEQFF
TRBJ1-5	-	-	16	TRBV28	TGTGCCAGCAGTTTGCTGGGGATCAGGAGCAATCAGCCCCAGCATTTT	CASSLLGIRSNQPQHF
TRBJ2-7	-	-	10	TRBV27	TGTGCCAGCAGGCTCTACGAGCAGTACTTC	CASRLYEQYF
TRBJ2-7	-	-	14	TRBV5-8	TGTGCCAGCAGCTCGGTTAGCGAGACCTACGAGCAGTACTTC	CASSSVSETYEQYF
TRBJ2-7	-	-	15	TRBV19	TGTGCCAGTAGTCCCCGGGGCAGGGAATATTACGAGCAGTACTTC	CASSPRGREYYEQYF
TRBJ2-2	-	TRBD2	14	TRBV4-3	TGCGCCAGCAGCCAAGATCGGGGGGCCGGGGAGCTGTTTTTT	CASSQDRGAGELFF
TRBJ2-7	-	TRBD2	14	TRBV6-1	TGTGCCAGCAGTGAAGGACTAGCGGAATACGAGCAGTACTTC	CASSEGLAEYEQYF
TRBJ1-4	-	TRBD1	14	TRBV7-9	TGTGCCAGCAGCTTAGGACAGGGTGGTGAAAAACTGTTTTTT	CASSLGQGGEKLFF
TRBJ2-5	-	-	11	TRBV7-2	TGTGCCAGCAGCCTTACAGAGACCCAGTACTTC	CASSLTETQYF
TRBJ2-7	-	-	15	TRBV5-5	TGTGCCAGCAGCTTGGTTCGCACCCCCTTTCGCGAGCAGTACTTC	CASSLVRTPFREQYF
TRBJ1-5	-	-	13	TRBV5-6	TGTGCCAGCAGTTCAGGGGAAAATCAGCCCCAGCATTTT	CASSSGENQPQHF
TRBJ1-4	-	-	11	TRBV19	TGTGCCAGTAGAGGGGTAGAAAAACTGTTTTTT	CASRGVEKLFF
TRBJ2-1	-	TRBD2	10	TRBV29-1	TGCGCGGGAGTTTTCAATGAGCAGTTCTTC	CAGVFNEQFF
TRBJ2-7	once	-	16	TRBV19	TGTGCCAGTAGTAACATACGGAACAGGGTCGGATACGAGCAGTACTTC	CASSNIRNRVGYEQYF
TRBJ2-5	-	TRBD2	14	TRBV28	TGTGCCAGCAGTTTACTAGCGGGATTTGAGACCCAGTACTTC	CASSLLAGFETQYF
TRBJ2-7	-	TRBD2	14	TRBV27	TGTGCCAGCAGTTCGGTTAGCGGGATGTACGAGCAGTACTTC	CASSSVSGMYEQYF
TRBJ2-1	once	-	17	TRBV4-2	TGTGCCAGCAGCCCCCCGCCGGGTGGCAGCTCCTACAATGAGCAGTTCTTC	CASSPPPGGSSYNEQFF